One sample yielded the 28 T cell receptor beta chains listed below, sequenced in a study of blood T cell repertoires in COVID-19. The data were produced by immunoSEQ multiplex PCR, yet TCRdb's version contains in-frame clones alone and is incomplete. The data show 45,000 to 50,000 clones, around 82% seen once. The sequenced sample consisted of peripheral blood. These TCRs come from a man aged 40-55 years with acute or convalescent COVID-19.

This clone showed up just once. This chain connects TRBV5-1 to TRBJ2-3; TRBD1 matches 8 bases. Germline V gene data show CDR1 as SGHRS and CDR2 as YFSETQ. CDR3 length: 14 amino acids. V lost 5 bases, J lost 4 bases, and 6 bases stayed unmatched. CDR3 residues: CASRKGQAPDTQYF. CDR3 nucleotides: TGCGCCAGCAGAAAGGGACAGGCCCCAGATACGCAGTATTTT.

The rearrangement links TRBV5-5 to TRBJ1-4; D unclear. This CDR3 is built from 15 residues. Germline CDR1 is SGHKS and CDR2 is YYEKEE (reference sequence). With 4 bases removed from V and 2 bases from J, the gap between germline ends came to 12 bases. CDR3 coding DNA: TGTGCCAGCAGCCTGGGCGGGCTCACTAATGAAAAACTGTTTTTT. Protein product: CASSLGGLTNEKLFF. Based on the CDR3 plus reference TRBV5-5 and TRBJ1-4, the full variable domain is DAGVTQSPTHLIKTRGQQVTLRCSPISGHKSVSWYQQVLGQGPQFIFQYYEKEERGRGNFPDRFSARQFPNYSSELNVNALLLGDSALYLCASSLGGLTNEKLFFGSGTQLSVL.

The V gene is TRBV5-5, the J gene TRBJ1-1, with D possibly matching TRBD1 (5 bases). The germline CDR1 and CDR2 sequences are SGHKS and YYEKEE (reference sequence). The CDR3 length is 18 residues. Trimming removed 1 base from V and 1 base from J, with 20 bases in between. The CDR3 nucleotides read TGTGCCAGCAGCTTGCTGCCTTTGATCTATGGACAGAACACTGAAGCTTTCTTT. Amino acids: CASSLLPLIYGQNTEAFF.

This chain joins TRBV10-3 and TRBJ1-1, with D hard to call. The germline CDR1 and CDR2 sequences are ENHRY and SYGVKD. The CDR3 is made up of 14 amino acids. Trimming took off 3 bases at V and 4 bases at J, with 12 bases between the two ends. The CDR3 DNA is TGTGCCATCAGTGACGGTAAATCGGTCACTGAAGCTTTCTTT. Translation gives CAISDGKSVTEAFF.

The chain carries TRBV5-1 and TRBJ1-1, with D unclear. The germline CDR1 and CDR2 sequences are SGHRS and YFSETQ. The CDR3 loop spans 11 amino acids. V dropped 3 bases and J dropped 4 bases, with 4 bases sitting between them. CDR3: CASSSRTEAFF. For the CDR3, the DNA is TGCGCCAGCAGCTCGCGCACTGAAGCTTTCTTT.

The chain links TRBV7-2 to TRBJ2-3; perhaps TRBD1 as D (5 bases). The V gene's germline CDR1 is SGHTA and CDR2 FQGNSA. This CDR3 spans 13 amino acids. V was clipped by 6 bases and J by 3 bases, with 10 bases between them. The CDR3 DNA reads as TGTGCCAGCAGTCCGACAGCAACAGATACGCAGTATTTT. Encoded protein: CASSPTATDTQYF.

This rearrangement joins TRBV18 to TRBJ1-1; TRBD1 agrees at 10 bases. The CDR3 has 14 amino acids. V lost 2 bases and J lost 3; bases outside the gene matches: 0. The V gene's germline CDR1 is KGHSH and CDR2 LQKENI. CDR3 in DNA: TGTGCCAGCTCACCAGACAGGGGGCACACTGAAGCTTTCTTT. It yields the protein CASSPDRGHTEAFF.

The chain employs TRBV7-3 and TRBJ1-4, with D tentatively TRBD1 (6 bases). The CDR3 is 13 amino acids. Germline CDR1 and CDR2: SGHTA and FQGTGA. V lost 5 bases, J lost 8 bases, and 12 bases lay in between. The CDR3: CASSRNRDEKLFF. Here the CDR3 DNA reads TGTGCCAGCAGCCGAAACAGGGACGAAAAACTGTTTTTT.

This clone was seen only a few times. The chain links TRBV15 to TRBJ1-5, with D maybe TRBD1 (5 bases). The germline V gene encodes CDR1 LNHNV and CDR2 YYDKDF (reference sequence). V was pared by 8 bases and J by 3 bases, with 17 bases between. The length of the CDR3 is 15 residues. The CDR3 bases are TGTGCCACCCACGCCAGGGAGGGTTTCAATCAGCCCCAGCATTTT. This encodes CATHAREGFNQPQHF.

This clone turned up a few times. The chain joins TRBV28 to TRBJ1-5; 12 bases are shared with TRBD1. This CDR3 comprises 15 residues. V lost 6 bases to trimming and J lost 5 bases; unmatched junction nucleotides: 5. From germline, CDR1 is MDHEN and CDR2 SYDVKM. CDR3 bases: TGTGCCAGCAGCACCGGGACAGGGGGCTATCAGCCCCAGCATTTT. Translated: CASSTGTGGYQPQHF.

This clone showed up just a few times. The J gene is TRBJ1-3, the V gene TRBV6-6, with 11 bases aligning to TRBD1. Germline V CDR1 and CDR2: MNHNY, SVGAGI (reference sequence). The CDR3 is 14 amino acids. With 4 bases clipped from V and 8 bases from J, the junction kept 4 bases outside the gene matches. The CDR3 region is CASSFGQGADTIYF. The CDR3 DNA follows: TGTGCCAGCAGTTTTGGACAGGGGGCGGACACCATATATTTT.

The DNA for the CDR3 is TGTGCCAGCAGCCGAGGAGGGGGCGCCTATGGCTACACCTTC. Residues: CASSRGGGAYGYTF. V and J are TRBV28 and TRBJ1-2, with 7 bases matching TRBD1. There are 14 residues in the CDR3. With 6 bases clipped from V and 4 bases from J, the junction kept 8 bases outside the gene matches. The germline CDR1 and CDR2 sequences are MDHEN and SYDVKM.

This chain joins TRBV11-2 and TRBJ2-5, with a possible D match to TRBD2 (5 bases). This CDR3 is 14 amino acids long. The germline CDR1 and CDR2 sequences are SGHAT and FQNNGV. Trimming removed 0 bases from V and 7 bases from J, with 12 bases in between. The CDR3 spells CASSLESRGVTQYF. CDR3 nucleotide sequence: TGTGCCAGCAGCTTAGAGAGTCGGGGTGTGACCCAGTACTTC.

V is TRBV6-5 and J is TRBJ2-1; D perhaps matches TRBD2 (6 bases). Germline-derived CDR1 and CDR2 are MNHEY and SVGAGI. Deletions cut 8 bases from V and 5 bases from J, with 16 bases between. This CDR3 has 14 amino acids. CDR3 in DNA: TGTGCCAGCCGCTCCCTTACTAGCAACAATGAGCAGTTCTTC. It is translated as CASRSLTSNNEQFF.

This chain joins TRBV5-6 and TRBJ1-2, with TRBD1 matching 10 bases. Germline assignment: CDR1 SGHDT and CDR2 YYEEEE. V lost 3 bases to trimming and J lost 4 bases; unmatched junction nucleotides: 0. The CDR3 sequence is 13 residues long. The CDR3 loop reads CASSWDRGYGYTF. Written as DNA, the CDR3 is TGTGCCAGCAGCTGGGACAGGGGCTATGGCTACACCTTC.

This chain uses TRBV2 with TRBJ2-2; D not resolved. The germline CDR1 and CDR2 sequences are SNHLY and FYNNEI. This CDR3 is 12 amino acids long. V gave up 6 bases and J gave up 2 bases, with 4 bases separating them. CDR3 nucleotide sequence: TGTGCCAGCAGCTTTAACACCGGGGAGCTGTTTTTT. Its protein is CASSFNTGELFF.

This CDR3 is CASSFSPGRGTGELFF. The CDR3 DNA reads as TGCGCCAGCAGCTTCTCGCCGGGGCGGGGCACCGGGGAGCTGTTTTTT. The chain is built from TRBV5-1 and TRBJ2-2; perhaps TRBD2 as D (6 bases). Trimming cost V 2 bases and J 4 bases, with 15 bases left between them. The CDR3 is 16 amino acids. CDR1 and CDR2 from the germline V gene are SGHRS and YFSETQ.

The chain combines TRBV7-2 with TRBJ1-1; no reliable D call. Germline V gene lookup returns CDR1 SGHTA and CDR2 FQGNSA. The CDR3 loop spans 13 amino acids. The V end lost 8 bases, the J end lost 5 bases, and 15 bases lay between the germline ends. The DNA of the CDR3 is TGTGCCAGCCTCTTTTCTAGCGGGACTGAAGCTTTCTTT. Translation: CASLFSSGTEAFF.

This clone was picked up one time. V and J are TRBV6-6 and TRBJ2-7; TRBD1 might be the D (6 bases). The CDR3 length is 14 residues. The germline V and J ends were trimmed by 2 bases and 4 bases, with 12 bases remaining between them. The germline V gene encodes CDR1 MNHNY and CDR2 SVGAGI (reference sequence). The DNA for the CDR3 is TGTGCCAGCAGTTACAACGGCAGGGGTTACGAGCAGTACTTC. It translates to CASSYNGRGYEQYF.

In this sample, this clone turned up once. The chain recombines TRBV23-1 with TRBJ1-6, with D possibly being TRBD1 (5 bases). TRBV23-1 is placed among ORFs of uncertain function. There are 17 residues in the CDR3. V lost 0 bases, J lost 7 bases, and 16 bases lay in between. The CDR3 coding sequence is TGCGCCAGCAGTCAATCGCCCCCGACAGCCCCGAATTCACCCCTCCACTTT. Protein: CASSQSPPTAPNSPLHF.

The CDR3 coding sequence is TGTGCCAGCAGCCAACGAAGGGCAAGGGAGGAAAAACTGTTTTTT. It encodes CASSQRRAREEKLFF. The chain links TRBV3-1 (or the pseudogene TRBV3-2) to TRBJ1-4; D remains ambiguous. The CDR3 length is 15 residues. CDR1 LGHDT and CDR2 YNNKEL come from the germline V gene (reference sequence). V was trimmed by 2 bases and J by 8 bases, leaving 15 bases between them.

This chain uses TRBV10-3 with TRBJ2-3; the match to TRBD2 covers 13 bases. In germline, CDR1 is ENHRY, CDR2 SYGVKD. This CDR3 region has 14 residues. Trimming removed 10 bases from V and 0 bases from J; junction bases left unmatched: 1. The CDR3 is CATTSGGSTDTQYF. The DNA of the CDR3 is TGTGCCACGACTAGCGGGGGGAGCACAGATACGCAGTATTTT.

The chain is built from TRBV30 and TRBJ1-2; 7 positions match TRBD1. This CDR3 has 11 residues. V shed 8 bases and J 5 bases; nucleotides not matched to a gene: 5. Germline V lookup: CDR1 GTSNPN, CDR2 SVGIG (reference sequence). CDR3 region: CAGKQGYGYTF. DNA of the CDR3: TGTGCCGGGAAACAGGGGTATGGCTACACCTTC. The complete variable domain, with remaining parts taken from reference TRBV30 and TRBJ1-2, reads SQTIHQWPATLVQPVGSPLSLECTVEGTSNPNLYWYRQAAGRGLQLLFYSVGIGQISSEVPQNLSASRPQDRQFILSSKKLLLSDSGFYLCAGKQGYGYTFGSGTRLTVV.

This clone was seen a few times. The chain employs TRBV6-5 and TRBJ1-5; possible D gene TRBD1, 6 bases. V shed 4 bases and J shed 4 bases, with 8 bases lying between them. Germline assignment: CDR1 MNHEY and CDR2 SVGAGI. This CDR3 has 13 residues. The CDR3 DNA sequence: TGTGCCAGCAGTTCAACAGGGAATCAGCCCCAGCATTTT. Protein: CASSSTGNQPQHF.

This chain connects TRBV5-1 to TRBJ2-7, with D perhaps matching TRBD1 (6 bases). Trimming took 4 bases from V and 6 from J, leaving 20 bases between them. This CDR3 has 15 amino acids. Germline V gives CDR1 SGHRS, CDR2 YFSETQ. Here the CDR3 DNA reads TGCGCCAGCAGCCCCGACGACCCAACAGGGTCCGAGCAGTACTTC. Translating it yields CASSPDDPTGSEQYF. The full variable domain, with the rest looked up from reference TRBV5-1 and TRBJ2-7, is KAGVTQTPRYLIKTRGQQVTLSCSPISGHRSVSWYQQTPGQGLQFLFEYFSETQRNKGNFPGRFSGRQFSNSRSEMNVSTLELGDSALYLCASSPDDPTGSEQYFGPGTRLTVT.

CDR3 sequence (DNA): TGTGCCTGGAGTTACCAAAGGGGTTGGGGCTACACCTTC. This translates into CAWSYQRGWGYTF. V usage is TRBV30 and J usage is TRBJ1-2, with D tentatively TRBD1 (5 bases). The germline V gene has CDR1 GTSNPN and CDR2 SVGIG (reference sequence). The V end lost 2 bases, the J end lost 8 bases, and 15 bases lay between the germline ends. This CDR3 is 13 amino acids long.

This clone was observed a single time. The chain uses TRBV4-1 and TRBJ1-4; maybe TRBD1 (6 bases). This CDR3 spans 16 amino acids. Trimming pared 1 base from V and 10 bases from J, leaving 19 bases between. Germline V CDR1 and CDR2: MGHRA, YSYEKL. CDR3 amino acids: CASSQVADRSIGKLFF. The DNA for the CDR3 is TGCGCCAGCAGCCAAGTCGCTGACAGGTCAATCGGAAAACTGTTTTTT.

J is TRBJ2-3 and V is TRBV4-1; D remains ambiguous. Trimming removed 4 bases from V and 2 bases from J, with 13 bases in between. The CDR3 has 15 residues. Germline CDR1 reads MGHRA; CDR2 reads YSYEKL. CDR3 in DNA: TGCGCCAGCAGCCCTACTGGTCCCGCCACAGATACGCAGTATTTT. This codes for CASSPTGPATDTQYF.